Listed below are T cell receptor beta chains from one sample, sequenced in a study of blood T cell repertoires in COVID-19. Produced via immunoSEQ multiplex PCR; TCRdb's table is partial and in-frame only. The table shows 95,000 to 150,000 clones, with around 81% occurring only once. The sample consisted of peripheral blood. Receptor source: a man younger than 45 with COVID-19, enrolled during active disease. The CDR3 runs from the conserved cysteine through the conserved F or W. The D gene is left open where the match is weak. Size is omitted from some rows. Given values are once, few, many or a class for expanded clones.

V gene: TRBV6-5; clone size: .; D gene: TRBD2; J gene: TRBJ2-7; CDR3 DNA: TGTGCCAGCAGTTTAGCGGGGTCCGGGTACGAGCAGTACTTC; CDR3 protein: CASSLAGSGYEQYF
V gene: TRBV19; clone size: .; D gene: TRBD2; J gene: TRBJ2-4; CDR3 DNA: TGTGCCAGTAGTATAGGAGGGCTCCGGGGGGACATTCAGTACTTC; CDR3 protein: CASSIGGLRGDIQYF
V gene: TRBV5-4; clone size: .; D gene: .; J gene: TRBJ1-1; CDR3 DNA: TGTGCCAGCAGCTTGAGCAGGACAGTTAACACTGAAGCTTTCTTT; CDR3 protein: CASSLSRTVNTEAFF
V gene: TRBV7-2; clone size: once; D gene: .; J gene: TRBJ1-5; CDR3 DNA: TGTGCCAGCAGCGACCGGAGGATTGGCAATCAGCCCCAGCATTTT; CDR3 protein: CASSDRRIGNQPQHF
V gene: TRBV6-6; clone size: once; D gene: TRBD1; J gene: TRBJ1-4; CDR3 DNA: TGTGCCAGCAGTCCACAGGGGGTGAGCGAAAAACTGTTTTTT; CDR3 protein: CASSPQGVSEKLFF
V gene: TRBV6-5; clone size: few; D gene: TRBD1; J gene: TRBJ2-7; CDR3 DNA: TGTGCCAGCAGTCGCGACAGGGTAAACTACGAGCAGTACTTC; CDR3 protein: CASSRDRVNYEQYF
V gene: TRBV6-5; clone size: .; D gene: TRBD1; J gene: TRBJ2-3; CDR3 DNA: TGTGCCAGCGGACGGGACAGGGGGGGTACAGATACGCAGTATTTT; CDR3 protein: CASGRDRGGTDTQYF
V gene: TRBV27; clone size: .; D gene: TRBD1; J gene: TRBJ2-3; CDR3 DNA: TGTGCCAGCCGCCTAGGGGACAGGGGATCGACAGATACGCAGTATTTT; CDR3 protein: CASRLGDRGSTDTQYF
V gene: TRBV28; clone size: .; D gene: TRBD1; J gene: TRBJ1-1; CDR3 DNA: TGTGCCAGCAGCACCTCAGGGGGTGAAGCTTTCTTT; CDR3 protein: CASSTSGGEAFF
V gene: TRBV28; clone size: .; D gene: TRBD1; J gene: TRBJ1-2; CDR3 DNA: TGTGCCAGCAGTGCGGGACAGGGGGCTGGCAAGGCTATGGGCTACACCTTC; CDR3 protein: CASSAGQGAGKAMGYTF
V gene: TRBV6-1; clone size: .; D gene: .; J gene: TRBJ1-2; CDR3 DNA: TGTGCCAGCAGTGATCGGACAGATGTTATGTGGTACACCTTC; CDR3 protein: CASSDRTDVMWYTF
V gene: TRBV2; clone size: few; D gene: TRBD1; J gene: TRBJ1-3; CDR3 DNA: TGTGCCAGCAGTTCACAGGGGGCGACCGGAAACACCATATATTTT; CDR3 protein: CASSSQGATGNTIYF
V gene: TRBV5-1; clone size: .; D gene: TRBD1; J gene: TRBJ2-7; CDR3 DNA: TGCGCCAGCAGCTTGTCAGGGGACAGGACCCACGAGCAGTACTTC; CDR3 protein: CASSLSGDRTHEQYF